This T cell receptor (beta chain) was sequenced during a study of response to subunit inactivated influenza vaccine. Germline loops: CDR1 MDHEN, CDR2 SYDVKM. V shed 7 bases and J shed 1 base, with 17 bases lying between them. CDR3 length: 15 residues. The sample holds many counts of this clonotype. Via MiXCR, TCRdb re-called the RT-PCR reads, giving one row per CDR3 protein. The table lists roughly 700,000 distinct CDR3 sequences, about 14% of them singletons. This clonotype was obtained from a middle-aged man who received an inactivated influenza vaccine. This material consisted of PBMCs from blood, taken less than 15 days before vaccination. The rearrangement links TRBV28 to TRBJ2-7; the D gene could be TRBD1 or TRBD2 (5 bases each). CDR3 nucleotides: TGTGCCAGCAACATTGGGACGGCTCCATCCTACGAGCAGTACTTC. Its protein product is CASNIGTAPSYEQYF.